This TCR beta chain was retrieved from a study of cytomegalovirus exposure and HLA in healthy donors. Study outcomes and limitations: The dataset shows that most TCR sequences were rare, while some public TCRs occurred in many donors. Rates of TCR association differed by HLA locus in a later analysis, with DRB1 highest and HLA-C lowest. Several top significant clusters appeared, in a later analysis, to be linked to common viral pathogens.

The sample holds a few counts of this clone. Its antigen is not known. This CDR3 has 12 amino acids. Germline V gene sequence: CDR1 SNHLY, CDR2 FYNNEI. V was clipped by 4 bases and J by 6 bases; unmatched bases: 2. In the PCR, 60 Vbeta and 13 Jbeta primers were used. The table came from immunoSEQ multiplex PCR; TCRdb's copy has only in-frame clones and leaves some out. Among roughly 140,000 clones listed, 75% to 80% were seen once. Sequencing was done on a sample of PBMCs. This chain connects TRBV2 to TRBJ1-1; 7 bases agree with TRBD1. The sequence was collected from a male donor in good health and CMV-seronegative. In DNA form, the CDR3 reads TGTGCCAGCAGTGCGGACAGGTCTGAAGCTTTCTTT. Protein sequence: CASSADRSEAFF.